This record looks at one TCR beta chain sequence and its context. Sequenced by immunoSEQ multiplex PCR; TCRdb stores in-frame clones only, minus some. Of under 90,000 clones listed, 85% to 95% are singletons. The data belong to a study of control samples from healthy donors and cancer patients. Germline V gives CDR1 MNHEY, CDR2 SVGAGI. The CDR3 covers 15 residues. V gave up 0 bases and J gave up 2 bases; unmatched junction bases: 4. This receptor was identified in a woman aged 60 to 75 in good health. Sequenced input: blood. This chain connects TRBV6-5 to TRBJ2-7; TRBD1 aligns across 7 bases. The CDR3 DNA reads TGTGCCAGCAGTTACTCAGGGGACAGCCCCTACGAGCAGTACTTC. This sequence encodes CASSYSGDSPYEQYF.